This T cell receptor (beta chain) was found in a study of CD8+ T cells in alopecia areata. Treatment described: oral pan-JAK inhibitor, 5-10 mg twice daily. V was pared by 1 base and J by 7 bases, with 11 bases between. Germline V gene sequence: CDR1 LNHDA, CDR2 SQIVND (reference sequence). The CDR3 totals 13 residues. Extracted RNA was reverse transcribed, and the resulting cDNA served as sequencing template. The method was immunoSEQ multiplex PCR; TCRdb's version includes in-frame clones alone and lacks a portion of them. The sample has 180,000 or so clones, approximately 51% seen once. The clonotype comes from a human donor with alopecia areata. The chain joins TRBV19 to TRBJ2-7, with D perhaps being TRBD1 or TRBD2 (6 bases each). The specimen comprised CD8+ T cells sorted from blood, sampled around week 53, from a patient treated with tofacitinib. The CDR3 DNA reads TGTGCCAGTAGTATAGTTCGGGGGCAGGAGCAGTACTTC. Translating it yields CASSIVRGQEQYF.